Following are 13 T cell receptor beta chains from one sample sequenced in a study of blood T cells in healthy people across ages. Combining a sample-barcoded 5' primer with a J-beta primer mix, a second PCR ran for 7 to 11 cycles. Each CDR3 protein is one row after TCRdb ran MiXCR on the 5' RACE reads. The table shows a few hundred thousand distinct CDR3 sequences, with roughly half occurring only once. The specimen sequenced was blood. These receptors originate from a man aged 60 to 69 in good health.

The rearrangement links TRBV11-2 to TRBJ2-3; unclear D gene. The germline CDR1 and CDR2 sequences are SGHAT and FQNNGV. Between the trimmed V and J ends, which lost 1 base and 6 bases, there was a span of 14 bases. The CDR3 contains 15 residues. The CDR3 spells CASSLGSGPGDTQYF. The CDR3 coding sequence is TGTGCCAGCAGCTTAGGTTCGGGCCCTGGGGATACGCAGTATTTT.

The CDR3 loop reads CATSDVRPPETQYF. The DNA of the CDR3 is TGTGCCACCAGTGATGTGCGGCCCCCAGAGACCCAGTACTTC. The rearrangement uses TRBV24-1 and TRBJ2-5; D gene uncertain. Germline V lookup: CDR1 KGHDR, CDR2 SFDVKD. V was pared by 3 bases and J by 4 bases, with 11 bases between. The CDR3 has 14 residues.

In DNA form, the CDR3 reads TGTGCCAGCAGCGTCGGGACTAGCGATAGCACAGATACGCAGTATTTT. This encodes CASSVGTSDSTDTQYF. The chain couples TRBV9 to TRBJ2-3; 10 bases are a match to TRBD2. The junction had 3 bases not matched to a gene; V was cut back by 2 bases and J by 0 bases. This CDR3 region has 16 residues. From germline, CDR1 is SGDLS and CDR2 YYNGEE.

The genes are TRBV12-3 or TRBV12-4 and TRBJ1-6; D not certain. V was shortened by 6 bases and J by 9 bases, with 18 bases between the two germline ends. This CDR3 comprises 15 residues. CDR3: CASRSTTPRSSPLHF. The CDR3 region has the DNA TGTGCCAGCAGATCGACTACACCTCGGAGTTCACCCCTCCACTTT.

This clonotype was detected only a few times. CDR3 region: CSAREGGRGRITDGYTF. CDR3 sequence (DNA): TGCAGTGCTAGAGAAGGGGGCAGGGGGCGGATAACGGATGGCTACACCTTC. The chain joins TRBV20-1 to TRBJ1-2; 8 bases agree with TRBD1. CDR1 and CDR2 (germline): DFQATT, SNEGSKA (reference sequence). V was pared by 0 bases and J by 6 bases, with 15 bases of the junction left unmatched. This CDR3 has 17 residues.

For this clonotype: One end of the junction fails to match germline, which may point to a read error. The CDR3 DNA sequence: TGTGCTACCAGTGATGTTAGCCAGGGCATCCAGCAGTATTTT. It codes for CATSDVSQGIQQYF. V gene TRBV24-1 combines with J gene TRBJ2-3; D perhaps matches TRBD1 (5 bases). Germline V CDR1 and CDR2: KGHDR, SFDVKD. The length of the CDR3 is 14 residues.

CDR3 loop: CASSLAAAVGEKYGYTF. The CDR3 DNA is TGTGCCAGCAGCTTAGCAGCTGCGGTGGGGGAAAAATATGGCTACACCTTC. The chain carries TRBV7-2 and TRBJ1-2, with a possible D match to TRBD1 (5 bases). Germline CDR1 and CDR2: SGHTA and FQGNSA. This CDR3 has 17 residues. Trimming cost V 0 bases and J 5 bases, with 19 bases left between them.

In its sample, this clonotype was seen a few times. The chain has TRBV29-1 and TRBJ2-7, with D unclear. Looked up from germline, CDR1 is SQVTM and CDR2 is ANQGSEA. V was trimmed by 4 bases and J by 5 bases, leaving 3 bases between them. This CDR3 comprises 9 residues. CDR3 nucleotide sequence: TGCAGCGTTGGCGACGAGCAGTACTTC. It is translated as CSVGDEQYF.

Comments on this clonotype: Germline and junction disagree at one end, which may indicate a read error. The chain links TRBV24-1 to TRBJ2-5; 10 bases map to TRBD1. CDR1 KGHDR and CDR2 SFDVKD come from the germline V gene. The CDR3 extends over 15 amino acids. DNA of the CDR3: TGTGTCACCAGTTTCGTCGGGACAGGGGAAGAGACCCAGTACTTC. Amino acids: CVTSFVGTGEETQYF.

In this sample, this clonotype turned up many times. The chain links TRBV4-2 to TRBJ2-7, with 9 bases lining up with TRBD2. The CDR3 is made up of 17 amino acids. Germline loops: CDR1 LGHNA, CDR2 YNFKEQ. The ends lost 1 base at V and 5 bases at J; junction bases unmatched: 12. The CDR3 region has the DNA TGTGCCAGCAGCCAAGGGGTAGCGGGAGTGCGGTCGGACGAGCAGTACTTC. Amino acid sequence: CASSQGVAGVRSDEQYF.

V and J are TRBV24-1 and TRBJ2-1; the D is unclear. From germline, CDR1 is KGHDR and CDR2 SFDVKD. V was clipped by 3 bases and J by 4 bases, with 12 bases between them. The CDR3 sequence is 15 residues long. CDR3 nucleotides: TGTGCCACCAGTGATCCGGGCCGGAGTTACAATGAGCAGTTCTTC. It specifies CATSDPGRSYNEQFF.

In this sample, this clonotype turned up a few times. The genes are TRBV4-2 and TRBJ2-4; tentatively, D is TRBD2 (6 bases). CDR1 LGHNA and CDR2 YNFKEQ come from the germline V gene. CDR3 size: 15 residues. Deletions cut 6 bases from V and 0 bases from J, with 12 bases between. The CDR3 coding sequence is TGTGCCAGCAGTGGACTGGGACTAGCCAAAAACATTCAGTACTTC. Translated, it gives CASSGLGLAKNIQYF.

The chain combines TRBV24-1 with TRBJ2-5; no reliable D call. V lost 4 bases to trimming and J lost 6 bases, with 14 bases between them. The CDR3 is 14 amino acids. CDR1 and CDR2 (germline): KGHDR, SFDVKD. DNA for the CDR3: TGTGCCACCAGTGACCCTGACGGCAAGAAGACCCAGTACTTC. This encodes CATSDPDGKKTQYF.